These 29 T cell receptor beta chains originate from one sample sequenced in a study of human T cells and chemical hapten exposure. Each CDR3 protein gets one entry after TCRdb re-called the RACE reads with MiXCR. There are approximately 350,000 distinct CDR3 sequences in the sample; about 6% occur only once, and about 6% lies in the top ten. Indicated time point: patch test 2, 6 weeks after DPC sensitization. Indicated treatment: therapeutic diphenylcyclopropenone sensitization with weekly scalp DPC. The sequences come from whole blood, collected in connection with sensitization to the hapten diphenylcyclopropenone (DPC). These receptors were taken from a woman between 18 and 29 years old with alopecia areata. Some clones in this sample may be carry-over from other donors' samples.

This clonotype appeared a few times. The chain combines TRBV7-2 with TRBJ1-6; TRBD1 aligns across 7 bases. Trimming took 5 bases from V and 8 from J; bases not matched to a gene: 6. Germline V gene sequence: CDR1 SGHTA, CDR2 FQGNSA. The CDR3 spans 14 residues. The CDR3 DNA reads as TGTGCCAGCAGCGTGGACAGGTGGGATTCACCCCTCCACTTT. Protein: CASSVDRWDSPLHF.

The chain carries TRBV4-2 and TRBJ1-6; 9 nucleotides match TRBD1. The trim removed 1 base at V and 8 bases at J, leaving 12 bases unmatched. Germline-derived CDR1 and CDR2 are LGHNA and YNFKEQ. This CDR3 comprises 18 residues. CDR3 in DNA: TGTGCCAGCAGCCAAGTGCCGGGACAGGGTATCCTCCATTCACCCCTCCACTTT. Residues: CASSQVPGQGILHSPLHF.

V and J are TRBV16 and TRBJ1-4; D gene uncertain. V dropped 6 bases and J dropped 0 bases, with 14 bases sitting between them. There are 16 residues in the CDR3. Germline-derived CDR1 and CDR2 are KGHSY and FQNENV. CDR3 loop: CASRRDLTATNEKLFF. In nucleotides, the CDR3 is TGTGCCAGCAGGCGCGACCTAACCGCAACTAATGAAAAACTGTTTTTT.

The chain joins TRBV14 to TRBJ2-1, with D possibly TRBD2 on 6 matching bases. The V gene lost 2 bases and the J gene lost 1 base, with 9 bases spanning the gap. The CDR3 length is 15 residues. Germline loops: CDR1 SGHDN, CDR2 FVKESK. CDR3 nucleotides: TGTGCCAGCAGCCAAACTAGCTGGTCCTACAATGAGCAGTTCTTC. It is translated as CASSQTSWSYNEQFF.

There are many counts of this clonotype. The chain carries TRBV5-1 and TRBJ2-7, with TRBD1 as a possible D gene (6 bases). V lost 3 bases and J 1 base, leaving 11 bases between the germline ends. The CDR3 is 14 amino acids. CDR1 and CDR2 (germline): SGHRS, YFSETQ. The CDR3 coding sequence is TGCGCCAGCAGCTCTAGACAGGCTTCCTACGAGCAGTACTTC. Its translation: CASSSRQASYEQYF.

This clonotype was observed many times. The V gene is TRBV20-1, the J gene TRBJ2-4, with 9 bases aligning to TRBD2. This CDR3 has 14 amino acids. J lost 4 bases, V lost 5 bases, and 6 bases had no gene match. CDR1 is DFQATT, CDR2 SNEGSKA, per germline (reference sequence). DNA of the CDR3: TGCAGTGCTTCAGATAGCGGGGGAAAAAACATTCAGTACTTC. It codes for CSASDSGGKNIQYF.

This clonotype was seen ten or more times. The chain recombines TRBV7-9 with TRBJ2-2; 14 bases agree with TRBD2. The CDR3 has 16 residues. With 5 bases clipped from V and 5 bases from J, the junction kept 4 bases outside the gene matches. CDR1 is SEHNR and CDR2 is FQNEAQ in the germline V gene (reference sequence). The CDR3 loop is CASSAGLAGVTGELFF. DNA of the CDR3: TGTGCCAGCAGCGCGGGACTAGCGGGGGTGACCGGGGAGCTGTTTTTT.

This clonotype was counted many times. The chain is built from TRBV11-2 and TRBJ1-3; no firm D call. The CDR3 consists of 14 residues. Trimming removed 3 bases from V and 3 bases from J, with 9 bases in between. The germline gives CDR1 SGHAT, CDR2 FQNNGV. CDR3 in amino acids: CASSLMGSGNTIYF. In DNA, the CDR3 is TGTGCCAGCAGCTTGATGGGCAGTGGAAACACCATATATTTT.

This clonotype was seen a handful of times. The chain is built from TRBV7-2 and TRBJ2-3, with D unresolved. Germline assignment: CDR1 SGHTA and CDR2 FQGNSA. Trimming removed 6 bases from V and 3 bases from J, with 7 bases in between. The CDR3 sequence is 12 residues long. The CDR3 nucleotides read TGTGCCAGCAGGAGACTGACAGATACGCAGTATTTT. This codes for CASRRLTDTQYF. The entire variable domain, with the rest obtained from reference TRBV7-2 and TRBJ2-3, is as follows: GAGVSQSPSNKVTEKGKDVELRCDPISGHTALYWYRQSLGQGLEFLIYFQGNSAPDKSGLPSDRFSAERTGGSVSTLTIQRTQQEDSAVYLCASRRLTDTQYFGPGTRLTVL.

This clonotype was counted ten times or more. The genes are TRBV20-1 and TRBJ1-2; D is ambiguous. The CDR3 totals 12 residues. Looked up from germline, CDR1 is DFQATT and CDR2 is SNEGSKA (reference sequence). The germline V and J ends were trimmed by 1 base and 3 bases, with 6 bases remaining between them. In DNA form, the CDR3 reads TGCAGTGCTAGAGGCCAGGACTATGGCTACACCTTC. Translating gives CSARGQDYGYTF.

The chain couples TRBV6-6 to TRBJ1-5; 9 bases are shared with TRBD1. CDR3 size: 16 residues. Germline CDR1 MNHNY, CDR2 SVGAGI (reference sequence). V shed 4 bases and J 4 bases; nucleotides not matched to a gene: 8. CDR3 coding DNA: TGTGCCAGCAGTTTCGGGACAGGGTATTCTAATCAGCCCCAGCATTTT. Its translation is CASSFGTGYSNQPQHF.

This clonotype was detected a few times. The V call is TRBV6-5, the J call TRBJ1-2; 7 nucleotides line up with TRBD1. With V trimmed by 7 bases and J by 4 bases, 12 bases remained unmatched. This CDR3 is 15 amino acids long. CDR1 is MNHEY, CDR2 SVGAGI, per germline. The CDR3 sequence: CASKLGQRDFYGYTF. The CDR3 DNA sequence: TGTGCCAGCAAACTGGGACAGAGGGACTTCTATGGCTACACCTTC.

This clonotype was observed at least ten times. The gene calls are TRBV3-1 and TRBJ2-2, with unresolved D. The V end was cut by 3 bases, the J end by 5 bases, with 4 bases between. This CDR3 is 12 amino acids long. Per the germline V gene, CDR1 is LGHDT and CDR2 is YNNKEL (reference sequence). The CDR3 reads CASSQRTGELFF. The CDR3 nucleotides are TGTGCCAGCAGCCAGCGGACCGGGGAGCTGTTTTTT.

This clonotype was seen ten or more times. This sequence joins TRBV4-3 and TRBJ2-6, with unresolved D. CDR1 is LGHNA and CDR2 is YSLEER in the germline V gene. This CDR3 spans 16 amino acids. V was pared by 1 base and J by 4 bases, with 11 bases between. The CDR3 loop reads CASSQAEGTGANVLTF. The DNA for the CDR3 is TGCGCCAGCAGCCAAGCGGAAGGAACCGGGGCCAACGTCCTGACTTTC.

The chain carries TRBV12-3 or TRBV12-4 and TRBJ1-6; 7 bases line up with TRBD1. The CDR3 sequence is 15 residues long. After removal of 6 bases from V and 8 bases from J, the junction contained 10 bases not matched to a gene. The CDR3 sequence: CASRDGQAFDSPLHF. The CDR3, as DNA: TGTGCCAGCAGGGACGGACAGGCCTTTGATTCACCCCTCCACTTT.

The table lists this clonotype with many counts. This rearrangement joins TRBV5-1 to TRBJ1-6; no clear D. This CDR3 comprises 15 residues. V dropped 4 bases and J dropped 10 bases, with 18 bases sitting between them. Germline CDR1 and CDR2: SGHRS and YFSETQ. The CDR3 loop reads CASSPTGEAGSPLHF. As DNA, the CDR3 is TGCGCCAGCAGCCCGACCGGGGAAGCGGGGTCACCCCTCCACTTT.

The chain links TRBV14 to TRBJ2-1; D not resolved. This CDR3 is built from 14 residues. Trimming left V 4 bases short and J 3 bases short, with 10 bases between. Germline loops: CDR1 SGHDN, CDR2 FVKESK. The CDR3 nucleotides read TGTGCCAGCAGCCCTTGGACCCTCTACAATGAGCAGTTCTTC. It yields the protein CASSPWTLYNEQFF.

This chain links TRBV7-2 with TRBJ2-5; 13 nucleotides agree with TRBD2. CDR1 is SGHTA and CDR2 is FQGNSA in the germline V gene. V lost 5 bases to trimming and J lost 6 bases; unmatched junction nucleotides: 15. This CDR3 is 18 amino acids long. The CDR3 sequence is CASSQVGRGTSGAKTQYF. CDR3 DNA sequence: TGTGCCAGCAGCCAGGTCGGACGTGGGACTAGCGGGGCCAAGACCCAGTACTTC.

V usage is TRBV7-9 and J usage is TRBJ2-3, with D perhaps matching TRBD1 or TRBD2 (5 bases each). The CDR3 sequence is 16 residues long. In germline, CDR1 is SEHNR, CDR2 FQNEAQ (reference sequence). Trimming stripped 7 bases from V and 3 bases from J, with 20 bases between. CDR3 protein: CASTPPGLFLTDTQYF. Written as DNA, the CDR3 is TGTGCCAGCACTCCCCCGGGGCTGTTTTTGACAGATACGCAGTATTTT. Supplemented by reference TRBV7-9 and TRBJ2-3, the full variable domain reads DTGVSQNPRHKITKRGQNVTFRCDPISEHNRLYWYRQTLGQGPEFLTYFQNEAQLEKSRLLSDRFSAERPKGSFSTLEIQRTEQGDSAMYLCASTPPGLFLTDTQYFGPGTRLTVL.

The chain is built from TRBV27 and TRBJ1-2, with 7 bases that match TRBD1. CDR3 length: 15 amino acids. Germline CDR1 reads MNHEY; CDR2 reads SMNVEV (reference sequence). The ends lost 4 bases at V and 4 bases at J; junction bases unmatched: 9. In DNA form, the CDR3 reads TGTGCCAGCAGTTATAGACAGGGAGGATCCTATGGCTACACCTTC. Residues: CASSYRQGGSYGYTF.

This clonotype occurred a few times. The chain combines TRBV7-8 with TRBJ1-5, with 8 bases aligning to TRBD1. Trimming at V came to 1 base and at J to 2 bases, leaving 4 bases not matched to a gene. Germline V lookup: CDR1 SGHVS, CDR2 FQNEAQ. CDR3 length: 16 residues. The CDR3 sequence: CASSLEDRAGNQPQHF. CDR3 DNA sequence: TGTGCCAGCAGCTTAGAGGACAGGGCGGGCAATCAGCCCCAGCATTTT.

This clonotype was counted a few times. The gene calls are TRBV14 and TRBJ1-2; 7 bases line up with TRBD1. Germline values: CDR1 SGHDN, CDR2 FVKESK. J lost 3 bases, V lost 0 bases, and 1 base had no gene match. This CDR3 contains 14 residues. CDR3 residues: CASSQDRGDYGYTF. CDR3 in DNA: TGTGCCAGCAGCCAAGACAGGGGGGACTATGGCTACACCTTC.

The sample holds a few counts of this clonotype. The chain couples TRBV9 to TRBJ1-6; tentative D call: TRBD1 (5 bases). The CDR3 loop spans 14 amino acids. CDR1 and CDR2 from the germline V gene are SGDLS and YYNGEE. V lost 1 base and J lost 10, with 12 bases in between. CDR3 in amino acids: CASSVTAGRSPLHF. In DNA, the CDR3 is TGTGCCAGCAGCGTAACGGCAGGGCGGTCACCCCTCCACTTT. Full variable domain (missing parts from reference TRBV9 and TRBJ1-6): DSGVTQTPKHLITATGQRVTLRCSPRSGDLSVYWYQQSLDQGLQFLIQYYNGEERAKGNILERFSAQQFPDLHSELNLSSLELGDSALYFCASSVTAGRSPLHFGNGTRLTVT.

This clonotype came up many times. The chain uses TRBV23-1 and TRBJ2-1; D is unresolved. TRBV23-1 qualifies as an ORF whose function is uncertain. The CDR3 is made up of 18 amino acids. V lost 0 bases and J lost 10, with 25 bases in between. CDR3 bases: TGCGCCAGCAGTCAATCCCTCGTCCCCCAGATAGCCAAAACAGAGCAGTTCTTC. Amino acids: CASSQSLVPQIAKTEQFF.

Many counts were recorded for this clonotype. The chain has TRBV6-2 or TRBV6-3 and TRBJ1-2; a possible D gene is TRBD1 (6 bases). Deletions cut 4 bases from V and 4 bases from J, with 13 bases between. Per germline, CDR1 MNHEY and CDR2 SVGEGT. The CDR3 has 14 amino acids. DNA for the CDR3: TGTGCCAGCAGTTCCAACAGGGATGGCTATGGCTACACCTTC. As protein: CASSSNRDGYGYTF.

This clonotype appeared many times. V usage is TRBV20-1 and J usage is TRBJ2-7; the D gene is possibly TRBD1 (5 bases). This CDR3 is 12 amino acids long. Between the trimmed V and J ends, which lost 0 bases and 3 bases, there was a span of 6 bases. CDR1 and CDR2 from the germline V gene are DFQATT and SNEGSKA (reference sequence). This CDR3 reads CSARDDSYEQYF. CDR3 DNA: TGCAGTGCTAGAGATGACAGCTACGAGCAGTACTTC.

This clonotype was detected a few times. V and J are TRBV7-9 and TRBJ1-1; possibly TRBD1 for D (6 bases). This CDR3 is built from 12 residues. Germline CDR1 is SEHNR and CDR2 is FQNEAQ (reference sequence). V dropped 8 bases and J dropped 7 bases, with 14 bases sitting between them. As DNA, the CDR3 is TGTGCCAGCCTTACAGGGAGGGGTGAAGCTTTCTTT. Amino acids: CASLTGRGEAFF.

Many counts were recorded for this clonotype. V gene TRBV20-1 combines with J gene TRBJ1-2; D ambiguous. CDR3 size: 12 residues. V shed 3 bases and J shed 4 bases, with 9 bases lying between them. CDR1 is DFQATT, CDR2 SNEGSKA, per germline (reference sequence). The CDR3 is CSARWDIYGYTF. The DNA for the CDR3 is TGCAGTGCTAGGTGGGATATCTATGGCTACACCTTC.

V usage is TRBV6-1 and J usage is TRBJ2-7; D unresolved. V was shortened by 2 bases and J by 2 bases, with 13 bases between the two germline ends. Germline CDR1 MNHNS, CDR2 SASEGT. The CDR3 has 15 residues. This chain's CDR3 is CASSENSNPTYEQYF. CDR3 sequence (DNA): TGTGCCAGCAGTGAAAACAGCAACCCGACCTACGAGCAGTACTTC.